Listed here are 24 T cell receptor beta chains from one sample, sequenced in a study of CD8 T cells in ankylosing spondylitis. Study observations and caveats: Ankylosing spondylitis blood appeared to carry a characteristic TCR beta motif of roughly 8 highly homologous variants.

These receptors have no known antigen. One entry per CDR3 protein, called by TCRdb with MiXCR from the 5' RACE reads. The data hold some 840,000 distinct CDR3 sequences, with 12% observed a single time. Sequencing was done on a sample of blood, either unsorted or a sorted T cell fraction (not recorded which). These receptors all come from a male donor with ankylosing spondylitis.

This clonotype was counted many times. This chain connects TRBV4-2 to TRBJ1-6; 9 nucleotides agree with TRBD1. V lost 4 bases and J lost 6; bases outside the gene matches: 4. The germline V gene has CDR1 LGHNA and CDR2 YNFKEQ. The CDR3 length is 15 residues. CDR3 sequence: CASSPGQGANSPLHF. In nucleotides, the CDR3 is TGTGCCAGCAGCCCGGGACAGGGTGCTAATTCACCCCTCCACTTT.

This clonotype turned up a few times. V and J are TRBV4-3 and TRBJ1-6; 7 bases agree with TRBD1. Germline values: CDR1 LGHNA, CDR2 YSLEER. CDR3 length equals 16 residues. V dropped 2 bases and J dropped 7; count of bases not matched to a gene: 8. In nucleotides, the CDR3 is TGCGCCAGCAGCCAATACCAGGGGGTAGGGAATTCACCCCTCCACTTT. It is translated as CASSQYQGVGNSPLHF.

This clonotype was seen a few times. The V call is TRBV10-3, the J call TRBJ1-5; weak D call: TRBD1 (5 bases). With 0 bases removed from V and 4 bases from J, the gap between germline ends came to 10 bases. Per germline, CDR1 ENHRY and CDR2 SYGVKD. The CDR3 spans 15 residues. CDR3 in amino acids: CAISESLGVNQPQHF. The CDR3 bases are TGTGCCATCAGTGAGTCGCTGGGGGTTAATCAGCCCCAGCATTTT.

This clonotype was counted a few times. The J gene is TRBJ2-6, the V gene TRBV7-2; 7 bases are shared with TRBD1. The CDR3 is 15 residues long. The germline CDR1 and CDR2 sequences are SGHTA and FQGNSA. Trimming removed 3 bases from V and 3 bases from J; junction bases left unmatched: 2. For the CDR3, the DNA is TGTGCCAGCAGCTTGAACAGGGGTGGGGCCAACGTCCTGACTTTC. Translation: CASSLNRGGANVLTF.

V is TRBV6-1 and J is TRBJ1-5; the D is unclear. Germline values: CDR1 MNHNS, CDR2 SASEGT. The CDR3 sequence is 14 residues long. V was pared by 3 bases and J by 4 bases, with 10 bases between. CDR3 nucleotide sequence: TGTGCCAGCAGTGAGTGGCGGATAAATCAGCCCCAGCATTTT. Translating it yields CASSEWRINQPQHF.

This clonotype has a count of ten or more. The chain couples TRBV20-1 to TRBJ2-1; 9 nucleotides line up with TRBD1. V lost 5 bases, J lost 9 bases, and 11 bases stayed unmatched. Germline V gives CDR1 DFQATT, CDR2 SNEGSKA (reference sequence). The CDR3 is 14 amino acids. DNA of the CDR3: TGCAGTGCTTATACCGGGACAGGGTTTTTTGAGCAGTTCTTC. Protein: CSAYTGTGFFEQFF.

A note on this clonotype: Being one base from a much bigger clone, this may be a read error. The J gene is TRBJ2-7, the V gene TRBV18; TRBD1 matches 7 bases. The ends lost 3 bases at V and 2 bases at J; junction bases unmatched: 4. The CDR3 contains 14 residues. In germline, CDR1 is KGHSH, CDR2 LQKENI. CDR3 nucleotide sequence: TGTGCCAGCTCACCCCGGGACAGACCCTACGAGCAGTACTTC. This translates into CASSPRDRPYEQYF.

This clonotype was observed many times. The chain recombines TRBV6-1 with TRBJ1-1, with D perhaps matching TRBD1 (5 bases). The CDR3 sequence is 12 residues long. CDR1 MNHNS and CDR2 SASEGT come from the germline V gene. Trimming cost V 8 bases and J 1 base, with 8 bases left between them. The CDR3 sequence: CASGQPNTEAFF. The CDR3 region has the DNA TGTGCCAGCGGACAACCGAACACTGAAGCTTTCTTT.

DNA of the CDR3: TGCAGTGCTACGCGAGTCTCGCAAGAGACCCAGTACTTC. Protein: CSATRVSQETQYF. The V gene is TRBV20-1, the J gene TRBJ2-5; D uncertain. The V and J ends lost 4 bases and 2 bases respectively, with 11 bases between them. This CDR3 is 13 amino acids long. CDR1 and CDR2 from the germline V gene are DFQATT and SNEGSKA (reference sequence).

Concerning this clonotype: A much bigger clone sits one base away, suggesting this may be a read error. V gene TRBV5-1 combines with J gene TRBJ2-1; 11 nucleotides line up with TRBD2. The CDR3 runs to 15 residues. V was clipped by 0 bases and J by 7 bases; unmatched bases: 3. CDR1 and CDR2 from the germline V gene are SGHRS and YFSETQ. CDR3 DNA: TGCGCCAGCAGCTTGGTGGCTAGCGGGAGGAATGAGCAGTTCTTC. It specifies CASSLVASGRNEQFF.

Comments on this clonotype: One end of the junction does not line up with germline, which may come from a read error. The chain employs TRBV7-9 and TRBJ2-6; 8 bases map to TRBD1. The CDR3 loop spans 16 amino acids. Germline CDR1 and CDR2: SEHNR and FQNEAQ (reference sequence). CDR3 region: CTSSLTDRDGANVLTF. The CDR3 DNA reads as TGTACCAGCAGCTTGACGGACAGGGATGGGGCCAACGTCCTGACTTTC.

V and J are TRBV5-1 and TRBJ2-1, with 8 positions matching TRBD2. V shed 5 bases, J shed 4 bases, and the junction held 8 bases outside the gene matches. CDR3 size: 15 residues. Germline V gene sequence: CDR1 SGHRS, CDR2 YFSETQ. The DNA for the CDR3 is TGCGCCAGCAGACTTAGCGGGGCCCCTTACAATGAGCAGTTCTTC. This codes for CASRLSGAPYNEQFF.

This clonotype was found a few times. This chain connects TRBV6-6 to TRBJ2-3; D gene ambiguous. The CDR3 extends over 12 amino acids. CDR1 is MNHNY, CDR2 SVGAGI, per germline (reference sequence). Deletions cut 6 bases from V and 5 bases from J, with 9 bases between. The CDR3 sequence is CASRRPGDTQYF. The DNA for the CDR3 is TGTGCCAGCAGAAGACCGGGAGATACGCAGTATTTT.

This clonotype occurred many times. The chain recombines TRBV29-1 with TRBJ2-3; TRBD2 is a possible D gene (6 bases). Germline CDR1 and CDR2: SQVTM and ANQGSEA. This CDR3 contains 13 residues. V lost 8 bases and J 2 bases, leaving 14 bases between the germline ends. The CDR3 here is CSTPAGNTDTQYF. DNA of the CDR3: TGCAGCACTCCGGCGGGGAACACAGATACGCAGTATTTT.

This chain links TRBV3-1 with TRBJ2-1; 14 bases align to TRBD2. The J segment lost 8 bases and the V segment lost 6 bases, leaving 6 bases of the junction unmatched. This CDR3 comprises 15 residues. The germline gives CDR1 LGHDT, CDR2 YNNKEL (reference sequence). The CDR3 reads CASRRQGLAGDEQFF. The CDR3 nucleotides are TGTGCCAGCAGACGTCAGGGACTAGCGGGAGATGAGCAGTTCTTC.

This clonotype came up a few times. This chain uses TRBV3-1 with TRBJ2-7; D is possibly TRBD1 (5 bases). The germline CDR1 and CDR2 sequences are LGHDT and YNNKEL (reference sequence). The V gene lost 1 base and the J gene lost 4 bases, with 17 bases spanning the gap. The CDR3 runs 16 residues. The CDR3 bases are TGTGCCAGCAGCCAAGGAGGCACCTCAGGGCAGTACGAGCAGTACTTC. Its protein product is CASSQGGTSGQYEQYF.

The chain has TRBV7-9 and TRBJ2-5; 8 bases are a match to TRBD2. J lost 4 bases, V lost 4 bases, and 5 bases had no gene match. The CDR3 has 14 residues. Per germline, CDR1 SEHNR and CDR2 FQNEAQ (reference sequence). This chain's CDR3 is CASSSGTSLETQYF. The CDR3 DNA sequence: TGTGCCAGCAGCTCAGGGACTAGTCTAGAGACCCAGTACTTC.

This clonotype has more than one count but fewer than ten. CDR3 residues: CAISEWLEATDTQYF. Written as DNA, the CDR3 is TGTGCCATCAGTGAGTGGCTTGAGGCCACAGATACGCAGTATTTT. The chain uses TRBV10-3 and TRBJ2-3; D is unresolved. The CDR3 runs to 15 residues. CDR1 ENHRY and CDR2 SYGVKD come from the germline V gene. Deletions cut 1 base from V and 2 bases from J, with 10 bases between.

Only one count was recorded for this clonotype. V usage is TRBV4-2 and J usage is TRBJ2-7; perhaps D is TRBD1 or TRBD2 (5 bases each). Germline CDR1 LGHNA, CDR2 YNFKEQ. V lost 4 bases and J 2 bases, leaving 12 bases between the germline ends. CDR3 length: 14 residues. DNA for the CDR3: TGTGCCAGCAGCCTCCGGGACGGCCCCTACGAGCAGTACTTC. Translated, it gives CASSLRDGPYEQYF.

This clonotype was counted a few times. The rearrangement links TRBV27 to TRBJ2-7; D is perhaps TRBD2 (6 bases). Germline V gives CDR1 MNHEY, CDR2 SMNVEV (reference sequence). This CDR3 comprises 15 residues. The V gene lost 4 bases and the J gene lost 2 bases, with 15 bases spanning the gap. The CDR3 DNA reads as TGTGCCAGCAGTTCACGGAGGGTGGAGACCTACGAGCAGTACTTC. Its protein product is CASSSRRVETYEQYF.

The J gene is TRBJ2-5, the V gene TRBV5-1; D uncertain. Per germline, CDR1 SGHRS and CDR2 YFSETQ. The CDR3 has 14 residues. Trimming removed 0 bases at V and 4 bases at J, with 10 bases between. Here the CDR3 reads CASSLAGPRETQYF. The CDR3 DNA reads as TGCGCCAGCAGCTTGGCCGGACCGAGAGAGACCCAGTACTTC.

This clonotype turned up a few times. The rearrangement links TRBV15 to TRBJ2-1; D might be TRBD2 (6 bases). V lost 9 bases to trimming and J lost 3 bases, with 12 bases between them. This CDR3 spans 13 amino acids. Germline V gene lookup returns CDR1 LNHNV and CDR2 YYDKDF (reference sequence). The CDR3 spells CATRSGLYNEQFF. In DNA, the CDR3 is TGTGCCACTCGTAGCGGACTCTACAATGAGCAGTTCTTC.

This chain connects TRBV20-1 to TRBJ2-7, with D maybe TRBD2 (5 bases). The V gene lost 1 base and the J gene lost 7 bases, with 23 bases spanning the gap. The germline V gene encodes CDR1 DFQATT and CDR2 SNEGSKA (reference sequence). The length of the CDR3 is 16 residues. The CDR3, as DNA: TGCAGTGCTAGAGGCGCCCTAGCCGGCTCACTCGGGGAGCAGTACTTC. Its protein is CSARGALAGSLGEQYF.

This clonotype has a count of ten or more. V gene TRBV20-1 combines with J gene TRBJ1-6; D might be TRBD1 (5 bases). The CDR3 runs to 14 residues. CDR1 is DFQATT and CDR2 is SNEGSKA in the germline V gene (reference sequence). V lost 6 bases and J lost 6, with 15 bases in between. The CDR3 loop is CSAMTAEFNSPLHF. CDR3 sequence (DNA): TGCAGTGCCATGACAGCGGAGTTTAATTCACCCCTCCACTTT.